The present T cell receptor beta chain was sequenced within a study of shared clonotypes between healthy human individuals. Background on the study: Donors had three CD4 naive, three CD4 memory, two CD8 naive and one CD8 memory plate apiece. General study points: Lower generation probabilities were found for non-shared clonotypes than for those shared by all four donors. Clonotype sharing among donors, it was expected, would be affected by sequencing depth.

The repertoire was sequenced with immunoSEQ multiplex PCR; TCRdb's copy has only in-frame clones and lacks some. Among roughly 2.5 million clones listed, more than 90% were seen once. This CDR3 spans 17 amino acids. The V segment lost 6 bases and the J segment 5 bases; nucleotides outside the gene matches: 17. Germline CDR1 reads LNHDA; CDR2 reads SQIVND (reference sequence). To note about this clone: Its cognate antigen is unknown.

The specimen sequenced was naive CD4+ T cells sorted from blood. Subset in this sample: CD45RA+ positively selected. The chain is built from TRBV19 and TRBJ2-5, with 8 bases that match TRBD1. The clonotype comes from a man aged 18 to 30 in good health. CDR3 sequence: CASSASSAGGAGETQYF. The CDR3 nucleotides are TGTGCCAGTAGCGCCTCATCGGCAGGGGGCGCAGGTGAGACCCAGTACTTC. The whole variable domain, remainder taken from reference TRBV19 and TRBJ2-5, is DGGITQSPKYLFRKEGQNVTLSCEQNLNHDAMYWYRQDPGQGLRLIYYSQIVNDFQKGDIAEGYSVSREKKESFPLTVTSAQKNPTAFYLCASSASSAGGAGETQYFGPGTRLLVL.